One and the same sample provided the 17 T cell receptor beta chains below, sequenced in a study of T cells in Graves' hyperthyroidism and ophthalmopathy. There were TCR beta CDR3 regions amplified from RNA transcripts. The HTBI primer set was used in a first-round RT-PCR of the TCR CDR3. TCRdb redid the calling of the multiplex PCR reads with MiXCR, one entry per CDR3 protein. Of under 400,000 distinct CDR3 sequences in the sample, roughly 14% were seen once. Material for sequencing was blood. These receptors originate from a woman between 18 and 29 years old with Graves' hyperthyroidism that later progressed to Graves' ophthalmopathy.

This clonotype was seen repeatedly, ten times or more. The chain has TRBV6-2 or TRBV6-3 and TRBJ1-4, with D perhaps matching TRBD1 (6 bases). This CDR3 has 18 residues. Germline assignment: CDR1 MNHEY and CDR2 SVGEGT. The ends were cut back, 2 bases at V and 0 bases at J, with 16 bases in the middle. The CDR3 bases are TGTGCCAGCAGTTACCATGGGACAATCGGCGCAACTAATGAAAAACTGTTTTTT. This translates into CASSYHGTIGATNEKLFF.

The sample holds a few counts of this clonotype. This chain connects TRBV20-1 to TRBJ1-1; D is unresolved. V was shortened by 3 bases and J by 6 bases, with 11 bases between the two germline ends. This CDR3 is 12 amino acids long. CDR1 DFQATT and CDR2 SNEGSKA come from the germline V gene (reference sequence). Here the CDR3 DNA reads TGCAGTGCTAGGGGCCCCGGCGCTGAAGCTTTCTTT. This sequence encodes CSARGPGAEAFF.

V is TRBV4-1 and J is TRBJ2-2; no clear D. CDR3 length equals 14 residues. Per germline, CDR1 MGHRA and CDR2 YSYEKL. The V gene lost 3 bases and the J gene lost 7 bases, with 12 bases spanning the gap. The DNA of the CDR3 is TGCGCCAGCAGCCATCCTGGACGGAGCGGGGAGCTGTTTTTT. It codes for CASSHPGRSGELFF.

This clonotype showed up just once. The chain is built from TRBV30 and TRBJ2-1; D unresolved. Germline CDR1 is GTSNPN and CDR2 is SVGIG (reference sequence). Trimming cost V 5 bases and J 12 bases, with 14 bases left between them. The CDR3 consists of 11 residues. The DNA of the CDR3 is TGTGCCTGGGAAGAGGAACCCGCGCAGTTCTTC. Protein product: CAWEEEPAQFF. The entire variable domain, with the rest obtained from reference TRBV30 and TRBJ2-1, is as follows: SQTIHQWPATLVQPVGSPLSLECTVEGTSNPNLYWYRQAAGRGLQLLFYSVGIGQISSEVPQNLSASRPQDRQFILSSKKLLLSDSGFYLCAWEEEPAQFFGPGTRLTVL.

This clonotype was observed many times. The DNA for the CDR3 is TGTGCCAGCAGTTTGGTAGGATGGGGCTCCTACGAGCAGTACTTC. Amino acid sequence: CASSLVGWGSYEQYF. The chain joins TRBV27 to TRBJ2-7, with unresolved D. V was shortened by 3 bases and J by 0 bases, with 12 bases between the two germline ends. The CDR3 loop spans 15 amino acids. Germline CDR1 and CDR2: MNHEY and SMNVEV (reference sequence).

The chain joins TRBV6-1 to TRBJ1-6; 7 bases agree with TRBD1. Trimming cost V 6 bases and J 0 bases; bases outside gene matches: 5. CDR1 MNHNS and CDR2 SASEGT come from the germline V gene. This CDR3 is built from 16 residues. CDR3 DNA sequence: TGTGCCAGCAGCGACAGGGACGGCTCCTATAATTCACCCCTCCACTTT. The encoded protein is CASSDRDGSYNSPLHF.

The chain joins TRBV10-2 to TRBJ1-3, with D hard to call. The germline gives CDR1 WSHSY, CDR2 SAAADI. The CDR3 runs 15 residues. The V gene lost 6 bases and the J gene lost 4 bases, with 16 bases spanning the gap. CDR3 amino acids: CASSQTLTPGNTIYF. The DNA of the CDR3 is TGCGCCAGCAGCCAGACTCTTACTCCCGGAAACACCATATATTTT.

This clonotype was seen ten or more times. One end of the junction is discordant with germline, which a read error may explain. The chain couples TRBV7-9 to TRBJ2-5, with 7 bases that match TRBD2. Per germline, CDR1 SEHNR and CDR2 FQNEAQ (reference sequence). This CDR3 spans 17 amino acids. The CDR3 DNA sequence: TGTGCCAGCAGCTTAGGTCGGGGGGTCCGGTCCCAACAGACCCAGTACTTC. It codes for CASSLGRGVRSQQTQYF.

This clonotype was found many times. This chain joins TRBV27 and TRBJ2-7; tentative D call: TRBD2 (5 bases). Germline-derived CDR1 and CDR2 are MNHEY and SMNVEV (reference sequence). The CDR3 is 17 residues long. Trimming shortened V by 0 bases and J by 0 bases, and 15 bases separated the two germline ends. The CDR3 coding sequence is TGTGCCAGCAGTTTATCCCTTTTTAGCGCAGCCTCCTACGAGCAGTACTTC. This sequence encodes CASSLSLFSAASYEQYF.

In its sample, this clonotype was seen a few times. The chain is built from TRBV11-2 and TRBJ2-4, with D hard to call. CDR3 length equals 13 residues. Trimming left V 5 bases short and J 4 bases short, with 9 bases between. The V gene's germline CDR1 is SGHAT and CDR2 FQNNGV. CDR3 sequence reads: CASSPVPKNIQYF. The CDR3 bases are TGTGCCAGCAGCCCCGTCCCAAAAAACATTCAGTACTTC.

The chain couples TRBV30 to TRBJ2-1, with 8 bases lining up with TRBD2. This CDR3 contains 16 residues. CDR1 GTSNPN and CDR2 SVGIG come from the germline V gene (reference sequence). V gave up 3 bases and J gave up 2 bases; unmatched junction bases: 9. The CDR3 nucleotides are TGTGCCTGGAGCACCTCATGGGGACTAGCCTACAATGAGCAGTTCTTC. Amino acid sequence: CAWSTSWGLAYNEQFF.

In regard to this clonotype: An end of the junction does not agree with germline; a read error may underlie this. The chain joins TRBV3-1 to TRBJ2-7; the D is unclear. The CDR3 length is 15 residues. Germline loops: CDR1 LGHDT, CDR2 YNNKEL (reference sequence). The CDR3, as DNA: TGTGCCAGCAGCCAAGTTCTGGAGAGCTCCTACGGGCAGTACTTC. Amino acid sequence: CASSQVLESSYGQYF.

As to this clonotype: A read error may explain this, as a much larger clone is one base away. The chain carries TRBV6-5 and TRBJ2-2; 9 positions match TRBD2. CDR3 length: 15 amino acids. Germline CDR1 MNHEY, CDR2 SVGAGI. CDR3 region: CACSFGTSIAGELFF. Written as DNA, the CDR3 is TGTGCCTGCAGTTTTGGGACTAGCATCGCCGGGGAGCTGTTTTTT.

This clonotype was observed many times. The V gene is TRBV24-1, the J gene TRBJ2-3, with TRBD2 matching 9 bases. The CDR3 is 13 residues long. V lost 5 bases and J lost 7; bases outside the gene matches: 3. Germline V gives CDR1 KGHDR, CDR2 SFDVKD. CDR3 sequence reads: CATSASSGNTQYF. The CDR3 DNA follows: TGTGCCACCAGTGCATCTAGCGGGAATACGCAGTATTTT.

This clonotype turned up a few times. The gene calls are TRBV15 and TRBJ2-7; TRBD2 matches 7 bases. CDR1 is LNHNV, CDR2 YYDKDF, per germline (reference sequence). The CDR3 consists of 16 residues. Trimming removed 2 bases from V and 2 bases from J; junction bases left unmatched: 9. DNA of the CDR3: TGTGCCACCAGCAGAACTGGGGTGCGGGGGACCTACGAGCAGTACTTC. Translation gives CATSRTGVRGTYEQYF.

The V call is TRBV6-1, the J call TRBJ2-7, with TRBD2 matching 13 bases. Germline V gene data show CDR1 as MNHNS and CDR2 as SASEGT. This CDR3 region has 14 residues. The V gene end was trimmed by 9 bases and the J gene end by 5 bases; junction bases not matched to a gene: 7. CDR3 sequence reads: CASKETSGRHEQYF. The CDR3 DNA reads TGTGCCAGTAAGGAGACTAGCGGGAGGCACGAGCAGTACTTC.

In this sample, this clonotype turned up many times. The rearrangement joins TRBV7-9 to TRBJ1-2; 10 bases align to TRBD1. Germline CDR1 is SEHNR and CDR2 is FQNEAQ (reference sequence). CDR3 length: 14 residues. The trim removed 1 base at V and 6 bases at J, leaving 2 bases unmatched. CDR3: CASSLEGQGNGYTF. The CDR3 DNA is TGTGCCAGCAGCTTAGAGGGACAGGGGAATGGCTACACCTTC.